Shown below are 26 T cell receptor beta chains from a single sample sequenced in a study of CD8+CD57+ T cells in acquired aplastic anemia. For CDR3 and TCR beta VDJ profiling, genomic DNA was the template used. From the reads, TCRdb called clonotypes with MiXCR, one entry per CDR3 protein. Of a few hundred thousand distinct CDR3 sequences listed, 55% to 75% are singletons. The sequenced material came from sorted CD4+, CD8+, or CD8+CD57+ T cells (not recorded which) from PBMCs. These TCRs come from a human donor in good health, serving as a control.

About this clonotype itself: One end of the junction fails to match germline, which may point to a read error. The chain recombines TRBV12-3 or TRBV12-4 with TRBJ1-6, with TRBD1 as a possible D gene (5 bases). There are 16 residues in the CDR3. CDR3 protein: CASSLAGVGLQSPLHF. The CDR3 coding sequence is TGTGCCAGCAGCTTAGCGGGGGTTGGGTTGCAATCACCCCTCCACTTT.

CDR3 sequence reads: CASSRGEGSTFKQQFF. The DNA for the CDR3 is TGTGCCAGCAGCCGAGGGGAGGGTAGCACCTTCAAGCAGCAGTTCTTC. This rearrangement joins TRBV7-7 to TRBJ2-1; the match to TRBD2 covers 7 bases. This CDR3 spans 16 amino acids. The trim removed 5 bases at V and 11 bases at J, leaving 18 bases unmatched. Looked up from germline, CDR1 is SSHAT and CDR2 is FNYEAQ (reference sequence). Full variable domain (rest looked up from reference TRBV7-7 and TRBJ2-1): GAGVSQSPRYKVTKRGQDVTLRCDPISSHATLYWYQQALGQGPEFLTYFNYEAQPDKSGLPSDRFSAERPEGSISTLTIQRTEQRDSAMYRCASSRGEGSTFKQQFFGPGTRLTVL.

Comment on this clonotype: One end of the junction does not line up with germline, which may come from a read error. This chain links TRBV5-1 with TRBJ2-5; D perhaps matches TRBD2 (5 bases). The CDR3 has 15 amino acids. Per the germline V gene, CDR1 is SGHRS and CDR2 is YFSETQ. CDR3 sequence (DNA): TGTGCCAGCAGCGAGGGCGCTCGCGGCTCGGAGACCCAGTACTTC. As protein: CASSEGARGSETQYF. Combining the CDR3 with reference TRBV5-1 and TRBJ2-5 gives the whole variable domain KAGVTQTPRYLIKTRGQQVTLSCSPISGHRSVSWYQQTPGQGLQFLFEYFSETQRNKGNFPGRFSGRQFSNSRSEMNVSTLELGDSALYLCASSEGARGSETQYFGPGTRLLVL.

This clonotype was recorded many times. V is TRBV6-1 and J is TRBJ1-2; D remains ambiguous. Germline CDR1 and CDR2: MNHNS and SASEGT. CDR3 length: 15 amino acids. The germline V and J ends were trimmed by 2 bases and 4 bases, with 14 bases remaining between them. As DNA, the CDR3 is TGTGCCAGCAGTGAATTCATGGTCGAAGGCTATGGCTACACCTTC. Its protein product is CASSEFMVEGYGYTF.

The table lists this clonotype with many counts. The rearrangement joins TRBV20-1 to TRBJ2-7; a possible D gene is TRBD1 (5 bases). Between the trimmed V and J ends, which lost 3 bases and 8 bases, there was a span of 11 bases. Germline loops: CDR1 DFQATT, CDR2 SNEGSKA (reference sequence). The CDR3 totals 11 residues. CDR3 residues: CSASIQAQQYF. CDR3 nucleotides: TGCAGTGCTAGTATACAGGCTCAGCAGTACTTC.

The CDR3 DNA is TGTGCCAGCAGCTTAGGTAGCGGGAGCACAGATACGCAGTTTTTT. Translation: CASSLGSGSTDTQFF. V gene TRBV11-2 combines with J gene TRBJ2-2; 9 bases are shared with TRBD2. CDR1 and CDR2 (germline): SGHAT, FQNNGV. The length of the CDR3 is 15 residues. Germline trimming cut 1 base from V and 16 bases from J; bases unmatched to any gene: 13.

Of note for this clonotype: In this CDR3 the conserved last residue, phenylalanine or tryptophan, is missing, so a read error is likely. The limits of the CDR3 on the DNA are not certain, so only TCRdb's listed CDR3 is given. This chain connects TRBV7-2 to TRBJ2-5; the table's D call, TRBD1, has no DNA check behind it. The CDR3 sequence runs 13 residues, both termini included. Germline CDR1 SGHTA, CDR2 FQGNSA. CDR3 loop: CASGPGLPETQCY.

This clonotype was seen ten or more times. The rearrangement uses TRBV2 and TRBJ1-1, with D perhaps matching TRBD1 (5 bases). V was pared by 2 bases and J by 1 base, with 11 bases between. Germline V gene sequence: CDR1 SNHLY, CDR2 FYNNEI. The CDR3 consists of 15 residues. CDR3 in amino acids: CASSETGHSNTEAFF. CDR3 coding DNA: TGTGCCAGCAGTGAAACCGGACACTCGAACACTGAAGCTTTCTTT.

This sequence joins TRBV9 and TRBJ2-7, with D possibly being TRBD2 (6 bases). The CDR3 is 17 amino acids. CDR1 and CDR2 (germline): SGDLS, YYNGEE. Trimming left V 5 bases short and J 7 bases short, with 28 bases between. The CDR3 is CASSVPLRGGAVYEQYF. The CDR3 nucleotides are TGTGCCAGCAGTGTACCACTAAGGGGCGGGGCCGTCTATGAGCAGTACTTC.

In the case of this clonotype: The DNA is left out, because the CDR3 cannot be placed on it with certainty; the CDR3 is given as TCRdb lists it. The chain has TRBV7-2 and TRBJ2-5; the D call of TRBD2 is as the table states it, not checked on the DNA. The CDR3 spans 16 amino acids, including both terminal residues. Germline V gene lookup returns CDR1 SGHTA and CDR2 FQGNSA. CDR3 residues: CASSLADFGEYVGQYF.

The chain has TRBV24-1 and TRBJ1-2; 7 bases fit TRBD1. Germline V gene lookup returns CDR1 KGHDR and CDR2 SFDVKD. The J segment lost 4 bases and the V segment lost 3 bases, leaving 7 bases of the junction unmatched. This CDR3 is 15 amino acids long. The CDR3: CATSDGDSEPYGYTF. The CDR3 DNA sequence: TGTGCCACCAGTGATGGGGACAGCGAACCCTATGGCTACACCTTC.

Points on this clonotype: An end of the junction differs from the germline gene, which may be a read error. The V gene is TRBV14, the J gene TRBJ2-3, with no clear D. The germline CDR1 and CDR2 sequences are SGHDN and FVKESK. CDR3 length equals 14 residues. As DNA, the CDR3 is TGTGCCAGCAGCCTAGGTTGTGATCCCAATACACCGAATTTT. This translates into CASSLGCDPNTPNF. Supplemented by reference TRBV14 and TRBJ2-3, the full variable domain reads EAGVTQFPSHSVIEKGQTVTLRCDPISGHDNLYWYRRVMGKEIKFLLHFVKESKQDESGMPNNRFLAERTGGTYSTLKVQPAELEDSGVYFCASSLGCDPNTPNFGPGTRLTVL.

CDR3 protein: CASSVPLLGGETQYF. In DNA form, the CDR3 reads TGTGCCAGCAGCGTTCCACTGCTTGGGGGAGAGACGCAGTATTTT. The V gene is TRBV7-6, the J gene TRBJ2-3, with D perhaps matching TRBD1 or TRBD2 (5 bases each). Trimming took off 5 bases at V and 9 bases at J, with 21 bases between the two ends. The CDR3 is 15 amino acids. CDR1 is SGHVS and CDR2 is FNYEAQ in the germline V gene.

As concerns this clonotype: The junction shows a germline mismatch at one end, possibly a read error. The chain carries TRBV2 and TRBJ2-1; D uncertain. Germline values: CDR1 SNHLY, CDR2 FYNNEI. The CDR3 contains 13 residues. In nucleotides, the CDR3 is TGTGCCACCAGTGCGACTTACTACAATGAGCAGTTCTTC. Translated: CATSATYYNEQFF. Full variable domain (missing parts from reference TRBV2 and TRBJ2-1): EPEVTQTPSHQVTQMGQEVILRCVPISNHLYFYWYRQILGQKVEFLVSFYNNEISEKSEIFDDQFSVERPDGSNFTLKIRSTKLEDSAMYFCATSATYYNEQFFGPGTRLTVL.

CDR3 residues: CASSLLAGAGERPQFF. The CDR3 region has the DNA TGTGCCAGCAGCTTATTAGCGGGGGCCGGGGAGAGACCCCAGTTCTTC. The chain carries TRBV7-3 and TRBJ2-1; 9 bases are shared with TRBD2. V was pared by 2 bases and J by 13 bases, with 15 bases of the junction left unmatched. Germline V lookup: CDR1 SGHTA, CDR2 FQGTGA. CDR3 size: 16 residues.

This chain uses TRBV9 with TRBJ2-2; perhaps TRBD1 as D (5 bases). Germline CDR1 and CDR2: SGDLS and YYNGEE. CDR3 length: 15 amino acids. Trimming stripped 3 bases from V and 15 bases from J, with 24 bases between. CDR3 nucleotides: TGTGCCAGCAGCGGACACCAGGGCACAGACGGGCAGTTGTTTTTT. Protein: CASSGHQGTDGQLFF.

On this clonotype itself: At one end, the junction sequence differs from germline, possibly due to a read error. The chain recombines TRBV7-2 with TRBJ2-1; 7 nucleotides match TRBD2. The CDR3 sequence is 17 residues long. Germline CDR1 SGHTA, CDR2 FQGNSA. In DNA form, the CDR3 reads TGTGCCAGCAGATTAGCGGGTGGGCCAGGTGGGCTGTATGAGCAGTTCTTC. It codes for CASRLAGGPGGLYEQFF.

In this sample, this clonotype turned up many times. The chain links TRBV20-1 to TRBJ1-2, with D unresolved. The CDR3 is made up of 14 amino acids. CDR1 is DFQATT and CDR2 is SNEGSKA in the germline V gene (reference sequence). V was pared by 5 bases and J by 4 bases, with 17 bases between. CDR3 bases: TGCAGTGCTCCGGTAGGGATTGATGGCTATGGCTACACCTTC. Its protein is CSAPVGIDGYGYTF.

With respect to this clonotype: Without the conserved terminal phenylalanine or tryptophan, this CDR3 likely stems from a read error. The DNA is left out, because the CDR3 cannot be placed on it with certainty; the CDR3 is given as TCRdb lists it. The rearrangement uses TRBV7-8 and TRBJ2-1; the table assigns TRBD2, which was not confirmed against the DNA. The CDR3 totals 13 residues, both ends included. The germline CDR1 and CDR2 sequences are SGHVS and FQNEAQ. CDR3 protein: CASSLRGSTSGGA.

Ten or more counts support this clonotype. The rearrangement uses TRBV12-3 or TRBV12-4 and TRBJ1-1, with D uncertain. CDR3 length: 14 amino acids. V dropped 3 bases and J dropped 2 bases, with 10 bases sitting between them. The CDR3 bases are TGTGCCAGCAGTTTCGGTCGGATAAACACTGAAGCTTTCTTT. Its protein product is CASSFGRINTEAFF.

V usage is TRBV20-1 and J usage is TRBJ2-1; D is unclear. V was clipped by 3 bases and J by 4 bases, with 16 bases between them. CDR3 length equals 15 residues. The germline CDR1 and CDR2 sequences are DFQATT and SNEGSKA (reference sequence). As DNA, the CDR3 is TGCAGTGCTAGTCATTTAGGCGATAATTACAATGAGCAGTTCTTC. This gives the protein CSASHLGDNYNEQFF.

V gene TRBV2 combines with J gene TRBJ2-7; D possibly corresponds to TRBD2 (5 bases). Per the germline V gene, CDR1 is SNHLY and CDR2 is FYNNEI. V lost 6 bases and J 7 bases, leaving 22 bases between the germline ends. There are 15 residues in the CDR3. Here the CDR3 reads CASRMSGGAYYEQYF. As DNA, the CDR3 is TGTGCCAGCAGGATGTCCGGAGGTGCCTACTATGAGCAGTACTTC.

In regard to this clonotype: This likely comes from a read error, as the CDR3 has no conserved phenylalanine or tryptophan at its end. Because the CDR3's place on the DNA is in doubt, the DNA is left out and the CDR3 is given as listed by TCRdb. V usage is TRBV7-3 and J usage is TRBJ1-1. The germline gives CDR1 SGHTA, CDR2 FQGTGA. Ends included, the CDR3 has 13 residues. The CDR3 here is CASSRRGGRRALL.

In its sample, this clonotype was seen many times. This chain links TRBV7-2 with TRBJ2-7, with a weak D call TRBD1 (6 bases). The CDR3 consists of 13 residues. The germline V gene has CDR1 SGHTA and CDR2 FQGNSA. V shed 8 bases and J shed 7 bases, with 18 bases lying between them. The CDR3 DNA reads as TGTGCCAGCGGGGTGGACGGAGACAGGGAGCAGTACTTC. This sequence encodes CASGVDGDREQYF.

Comments on this clonotype: Being one base from a much bigger clone, this may be a read error. The chain has TRBV6-5 and TRBJ1-5, with D uncertain. CDR1 and CDR2 (germline): MNHEY, SVGAGI. CDR3 length: 15 residues. CDR3 bases: TGTGTCAGCAGTTCTCAGCCTTCTGGCAATCAGCCCCAGCATTTT. This translates into CVSSSQPSGNQPQHF.

In the case of this clonotype: A read error is likely, as this CDR3 ends without the conserved phenylalanine or tryptophan. It is unclear where the CDR3 begins or ends on the DNA, so no DNA is shown, and the CDR3 is as TCRdb lists it. V is TRBV9 and J is TRBJ2-5; the table gives TRBD1 as D, unverified against the DNA. Counting both end residues, the CDR3 totals 13 amino acids. Looked up from germline, CDR1 is SGDLS and CDR2 is YYNGEE. The CDR3 loop reads CASSVGSRDRANV.